Presented here are 13 T cell receptor beta chains from one specimen sequenced in a study of PD-L1 blockade in urothelial cancer. Time point here: pretreatment peripheral blood. Only in-frame clones appear in the TCRdb table, and some are missing; sequencing was by immunoSEQ multiplex PCR. The data show about 55,000 clones, around 72% seen once. Specimen: PBMCs, collected around atezolizumab (anti-PD-L1) treatment. These receptors were obtained from a man between 65 and 80 years old with urothelial cancer.

This clone was recorded only once. The chain combines TRBV4-1 with TRBJ1-2, with D tentatively TRBD1 (5 bases). The CDR3 loop spans 14 amino acids. With 0 bases removed from V and 2 bases from J, the gap between germline ends came to 7 bases. Per germline, CDR1 MGHRA and CDR2 YSYEKL. The CDR3 loop is CASSQEQGNYGYTF. CDR3 DNA: TGCGCCAGCAGCCAAGAGCAGGGAAACTATGGCTACACCTTC.

This clone appeared a few times. V gene TRBV11-2 combines with J gene TRBJ2-7; 7 bases fit TRBD2. There are 16 residues in the CDR3. CDR1 SGHAT and CDR2 FQNNGV come from the germline V gene. V lost 3 bases, J lost 1 base, and 9 bases stayed unmatched. The CDR3 nucleotides read TGTGCCAGCAGCTTTTTGTGGGGGGGGTCGTCCTACGAGCAGTACTTC. This codes for CASSFLWGGSSYEQYF.

The chain uses TRBV6-5 and TRBJ2-5; 7 positions agree with TRBD1. The germline V gene encodes CDR1 MNHEY and CDR2 SVGAGI. The CDR3 loop spans 13 amino acids. V dropped 6 bases and J dropped 5; count of bases not matched to a gene: 6. CDR3 region: CASRRGLRETQYF. In DNA form, the CDR3 reads TGTGCCAGCAGGAGGGGGCTTAGGGAGACCCAGTACTTC.

The chain uses TRBV19 and TRBJ1-4; possibly TRBD1 for D (5 bases). The CDR3 loop spans 15 amino acids. The V end lost 5 bases, the J end lost 8 bases, and 18 bases lay between the germline ends. The germline V gene has CDR1 LNHDA and CDR2 SQIVND (reference sequence). CDR3 in DNA: TGTGCCAGTAGTGGGCAGGGTTTCCCTAGGGAAAAACTGTTTTTT. Translating it yields CASSGQGFPREKLFF.

V and J are TRBV4-3 and TRBJ2-3; 11 positions agree with TRBD2. Germline-derived CDR1 and CDR2 are LGHNA and YSLEER. V shed 6 bases, J shed 0 bases, and the junction held 2 bases outside the gene matches. CDR3 length: 15 residues. CDR3 region: CASSRTSGSTDTQYF. CDR3 DNA sequence: TGCGCCAGCAGTCGGACTAGCGGGAGCACAGATACGCAGTATTTT.

The chain couples TRBV15 to TRBJ2-7; TRBD1 is a possible D gene (5 bases). V was clipped by 6 bases and J by 4 bases, with 10 bases between them. In germline, CDR1 is LNHNV, CDR2 YYDKDF (reference sequence). The CDR3 runs 12 residues. The CDR3: CATSRGGYEQYF. The DNA for the CDR3 is TGTGCCACCAGTAGGGGCGGATACGAGCAGTACTTC.

This clone was observed a few times. This rearrangement joins TRBV29-1 to TRBJ1-5; the match to TRBD1 covers 9 bases. The V and J ends lost 4 bases and 3 bases, in that order; junction bases with no gene match: 4. The germline V gene has CDR1 SQVTM and CDR2 ANQGSEA. This CDR3 comprises 14 residues. CDR3 DNA: TGCAGCGTTGGGACAGGGGTTGACAATCAGCCCCAGCATTTT. Translated: CSVGTGVDNQPQHF.

The chain combines TRBV4-2 with TRBJ2-3; 7 bases fit TRBD2. With 11 bases clipped from V and 3 bases from J, the junction kept 17 bases outside the gene matches. This CDR3 has 16 residues. CDR1 LGHNA and CDR2 YNFKEQ come from the germline V gene. The CDR3 DNA reads as TGTGCCTCCGGGACTACGCGCTACGGCAGTACAGATACGCAGTATTTT. This sequence encodes CASGTTRYGSTDTQYF.

The V gene is TRBV19, the J gene TRBJ2-1; maybe TRBD2 (5 bases). Germline-derived CDR1 and CDR2 are LNHDA and SQIVND (reference sequence). V was shortened by 2 bases and J by 1 base, with 12 bases between the two germline ends. This CDR3 is built from 16 residues. CDR3 loop: CASSISGSVSYNEQFF. The DNA of the CDR3 is TGTGCCAGTAGTATATCGGGTAGCGTGTCCTACAATGAGCAGTTCTTC. Combining the CDR3 with reference TRBV19 and TRBJ2-1 gives the whole variable domain DGGITQSPKYLFRKEGQNVTLSCEQNLNHDAMYWYRQDPGQGLRLIYYSQIVNDFQKGDIAEGYSVSREKKESFPLTVTSAQKNPTAFYLCASSISGSVSYNEQFFGPGTRLTVL.

The chain links TRBV5-6 to TRBJ1-2; D is undetermined. The CDR3 sequence is 12 residues long. V lost 3 bases and J 4 bases, leaving 7 bases between the germline ends. Germline values: CDR1 SGHDT, CDR2 YYEEEE. This CDR3 reads CASSSGSYGYTF. For the CDR3, the DNA is TGTGCCAGCAGCTCCGGGAGCTATGGCTACACCTTC. The variable domain in full, completed from reference TRBV5-6 and TRBJ1-2, reads DAGVTQSPTHLIKTRGQQVTLRCSPKSGHDTVSWYQQALGQGPQFIFQYYEEEERQRGNFPDRFSGHQFPNYSSELNVNALLLGDSALYLCASSSGSYGYTFGSGTRLTVV.

The chain carries TRBV4-2 and TRBJ2-1; 9 positions agree with TRBD2. The CDR3 runs 15 residues. V trimming: 4 bases; J trimming: 2 bases; junction bases outside the gene matches: 3. Germline assignment: CDR1 LGHNA and CDR2 YNFKEQ. This chain's CDR3 is CASSLGLATYNEQFF. CDR3 coding DNA: TGTGCCAGCAGCCTAGGACTAGCGACCTACAATGAGCAGTTCTTC.

V and J are TRBV11-3 and TRBJ2-3; the match to TRBD2 covers 7 bases. Looked up from germline, CDR1 is SGHNT and CDR2 is YENEEA. With V trimmed by 5 bases and J by 5 bases, 4 bases remained unmatched. This CDR3 has 13 residues. The CDR3 sequence: CASSVWEGDTQYF. DNA of the CDR3: TGTGCCAGCAGCGTATGGGAGGGAGATACGCAGTATTTT.

The chain couples TRBV7-2 to TRBJ1-5; D call uncertain. Germline V gene data show CDR1 as SGHTA and CDR2 as FQGNSA. V was cut by 5 bases and J by 2 bases, with 7 bases left in between. This CDR3 is built from 13 residues. CDR3 nucleotides: TGTGCCAGCAGCGGCCATCGCAATCAGCCCCAGCATTTT. This codes for CASSGHRNQPQHF.